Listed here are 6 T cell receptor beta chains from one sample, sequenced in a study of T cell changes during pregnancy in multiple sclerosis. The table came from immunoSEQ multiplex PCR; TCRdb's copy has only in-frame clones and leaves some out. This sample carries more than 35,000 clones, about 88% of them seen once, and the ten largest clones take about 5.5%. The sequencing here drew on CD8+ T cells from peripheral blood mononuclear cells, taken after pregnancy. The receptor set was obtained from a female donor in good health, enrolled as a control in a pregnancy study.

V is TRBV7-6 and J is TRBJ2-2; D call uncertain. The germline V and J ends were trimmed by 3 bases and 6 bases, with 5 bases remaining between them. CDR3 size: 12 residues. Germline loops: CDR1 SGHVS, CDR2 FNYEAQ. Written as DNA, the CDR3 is TGTGCCAGCAGCTTGACTGCCGGGGAGCTGTTTTTT. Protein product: CASSLTAGELFF.

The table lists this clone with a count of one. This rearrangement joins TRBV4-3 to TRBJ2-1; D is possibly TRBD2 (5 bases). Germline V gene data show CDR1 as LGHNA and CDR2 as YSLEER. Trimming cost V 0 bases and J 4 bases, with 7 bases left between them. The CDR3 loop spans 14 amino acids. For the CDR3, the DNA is TGCGCCAGCAGCCAAGACGGCGGGTACAATGAGCAGTTCTTC. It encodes CASSQDGGYNEQFF.

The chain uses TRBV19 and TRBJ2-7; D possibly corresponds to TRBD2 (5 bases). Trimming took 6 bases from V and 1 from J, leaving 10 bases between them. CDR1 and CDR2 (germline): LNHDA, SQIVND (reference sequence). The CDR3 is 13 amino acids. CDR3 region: CASSLAGSYEQYF. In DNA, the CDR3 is TGTGCCAGTAGCCTGGCGGGTTCCTACGAGCAGTACTTC.

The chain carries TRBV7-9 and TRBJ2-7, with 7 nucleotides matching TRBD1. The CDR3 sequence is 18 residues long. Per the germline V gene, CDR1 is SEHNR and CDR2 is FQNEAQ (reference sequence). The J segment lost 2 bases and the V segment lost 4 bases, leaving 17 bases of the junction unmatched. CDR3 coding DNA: TGTGCCAGCAGCTCAGCAGCAGCTCCAGACAGGGTGCCCTACGAGCAGTACTTC. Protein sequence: CASSSAAAPDRVPYEQYF.

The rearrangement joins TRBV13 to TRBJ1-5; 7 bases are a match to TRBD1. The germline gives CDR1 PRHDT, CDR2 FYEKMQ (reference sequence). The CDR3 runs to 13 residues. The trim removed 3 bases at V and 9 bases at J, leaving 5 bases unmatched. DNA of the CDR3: TGTGCCAGCAGCTTTGACAGGGAGGTGCCCCAGCATTTT. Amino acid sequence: CASSFDREVPQHF.

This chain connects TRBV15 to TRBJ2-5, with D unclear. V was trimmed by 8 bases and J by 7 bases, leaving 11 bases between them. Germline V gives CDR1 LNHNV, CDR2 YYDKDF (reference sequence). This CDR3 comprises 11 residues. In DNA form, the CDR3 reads TGTGCCACCGACTCTCTGGGGACCCAGTACTTC. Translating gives CATDSLGTQYF.